The rows below give T cell receptor beta chains drawn from one sample of a study of blood T cell repertoires in COVID-19. Clones were sequenced by immunoSEQ multiplex PCR, and TCRdb holds only the in-frame ones, with some missing. The sample shows about 68,000 clones, about 88% of them seen only once. The material sequenced was peripheral blood. All receptors come from a middle-aged man with active COVID-19. Both conserved end residues are part of each CDR3. D genes are given only for firm matches. Clone size is given for some rows only: seen once, a few or many times, or a class if the clone is expanded.

v_gene: TRBV7-2; d_gene: TRBD1; j_gene: TRBJ2-3; abundance: NA; CDR3nt: TGTGCCAGCAGCTTACGTACAGGGGGGTCAGATACGCAGTATTTT; CDR3aa: CASSLRTGGSDTQYF
v_gene: TRBV6-5; d_gene: NA; j_gene: TRBJ1-2; abundance: once; CDR3nt: TGTGCCAGCAGGGACAGCTATGGCTACACCTTC; CDR3aa: CASRDSYGYTF
v_gene: TRBV5-4; d_gene: TRBD2; j_gene: TRBJ2-1; abundance: once; CDR3nt: TGTGCCAGCAGCTTGTCCGGGGGGGGCCGCGATGAGCAGTTCTTC; CDR3aa: CASSLSGGGRDEQFF
v_gene: TRBV10-3; d_gene: NA; j_gene: TRBJ2-3; abundance: NA; CDR3nt: TGTGCCATCAGTGGCAGGGCCGGGGATACGCAGTATTTT; CDR3aa: CAISGRAGDTQYF
v_gene: TRBV4-1; d_gene: NA; j_gene: TRBJ2-3; abundance: NA; CDR3nt: TGCGCCAGCAGCCAAGTACAGGGAACTAGCACAGATACGCAGTATTTT; CDR3aa: CASSQVQGTSTDTQYF
v_gene: TRBV6-5; d_gene: TRBD1; j_gene: TRBJ2-1; abundance: NA; CDR3nt: TGTGCCAGCAGACCCGGACAGGTTTATGAGCAGTTCTTC; CDR3aa: CASRPGQVYEQFF
v_gene: TRBV3-1/TRBV3-2; d_gene: TRBD2; j_gene: TRBJ2-1; abundance: once; CDR3nt: TGTGCCAGCAGTTCAGGGGTAGCGGGGGGGCTCGATGAGCAGTTCTTC; CDR3aa: CASSSGVAGGLDEQFF
v_gene: TRBV19; d_gene: TRBD1; j_gene: TRBJ1-2; abundance: NA; CDR3nt: TGTGCCAGTAGCCTAGCAGGGGGCGGCTATGGCTACACCTTC; CDR3aa: CASSLAGGGYGYTF
v_gene: TRBV5-6; d_gene: NA; j_gene: TRBJ2-7; abundance: once; CDR3nt: TGTGCCAGCAGCTTGCTACAGAGAGCTGAGCAGTACTTC; CDR3aa: CASSLLQRAEQYF
v_gene: TRBV5-8; d_gene: TRBD2; j_gene: TRBJ2-1; abundance: NA; CDR3nt: TGTGCCAGCATGCTAGCGGCTGCCTACAATGAGCAGTTCTTC; CDR3aa: CASMLAAAYNEQFF
v_gene: TRBV5-1; d_gene: NA; j_gene: TRBJ1-6; abundance: NA; CDR3nt: TGCGCCAGCAGCACCGTTTCGGATTCACCCCTCCACTTT; CDR3aa: CASSTVSDSPLHF
v_gene: TRBV6-6; d_gene: NA; j_gene: TRBJ1-1; abundance: NA; CDR3nt: TGTGCCAGCAGTTACCGGGACACTGAAGCTTTCTTT; CDR3aa: CASSYRDTEAFF
v_gene: TRBV6-1; d_gene: NA; j_gene: TRBJ2-3; abundance: NA; CDR3nt: TGTGCCAGCAGTGACGTGGTAGCGTCGGGGGCAGATACGCAGTATTTT; CDR3aa: CASSDVVASGADTQYF
v_gene: TRBV3-1/TRBV3-2; d_gene: NA; j_gene: TRBJ1-1; abundance: NA; CDR3nt: TGTGCCAGCAGCCAAGAAGAGGGCTGGTCTGAAGCTTTCTTT; CDR3aa: CASSQEEGWSEAFF
v_gene: TRBV6-5; d_gene: TRBD1; j_gene: TRBJ1-2; abundance: NA; CDR3nt: TGTGCCAGCAGCTGGACAGGGGGAAATGGCTACACCTTC; CDR3aa: CASSWTGGNGYTF
v_gene: TRBV3-1/TRBV3-2; d_gene: NA; j_gene: TRBJ1-6; abundance: NA; CDR3nt: TGTGCCAGCAGCCAAGCGCCGGACAGTATTAATTCACCCCTCCACTTT; CDR3aa: CASSQAPDSINSPLHF
v_gene: TRBV6-5; d_gene: TRBD1; j_gene: TRBJ1-2; abundance: NA; CDR3nt: TGTGCCAGCAGTTACTCGGAGGGACAGGGACCCTACACCTTC; CDR3aa: CASSYSEGQGPYTF
v_gene: TRBV5-4; d_gene: TRBD1; j_gene: TRBJ2-2; abundance: NA; CDR3nt: TGTGCCAGCAGCCGGACAGGGGGAACCGGGGAGCTGTTTTTT; CDR3aa: CASSRTGGTGELFF
v_gene: TRBV5-1; d_gene: TRBD1; j_gene: TRBJ2-5; abundance: NA; CDR3nt: TGCGCCAGCAGCTTTGGGACAGAAGAGACCCAGTACTTC; CDR3aa: CASSFGTEETQYF
v_gene: TRBV5-3; d_gene: NA; j_gene: TRBJ1-1; abundance: NA; CDR3nt: TGTGCCAGAAGCTTGGTGGAGGGAGAGAACACTGAAGCTTTCTTT; CDR3aa: CARSLVEGENTEAFF
v_gene: TRBV7-9; d_gene: NA; j_gene: TRBJ2-5; abundance: NA; CDR3nt: TGTGCCAGCAGTCCCTCAGAGACCCAGTACTTC; CDR3aa: CASSPSETQYF
v_gene: TRBV5-8; d_gene: NA; j_gene: TRBJ2-6; abundance: NA; CDR3nt: TGTGCCAGCAGTAACACAGGGTCAGGGGCCAACGTCCTGACTTTC; CDR3aa: CASSNTGSGANVLTF
v_gene: TRBV4-1; d_gene: NA; j_gene: TRBJ2-3; abundance: NA; CDR3nt: TGCGCCAGCAGCCATTCAGGGGAACACACAGATACGCAGTATTTT; CDR3aa: CASSHSGEHTDTQYF
v_gene: TRBV2; d_gene: NA; j_gene: TRBJ1-1; abundance: NA; CDR3nt: TGTGCCAGCAGGGGGGGACCCACTGAAGCTTTCTTT; CDR3aa: CASRGGPTEAFF
v_gene: TRBV9; d_gene: NA; j_gene: TRBJ1-4; abundance: NA; CDR3nt: TGTGCCAGCAGCCCCCCCGGTAATGAAAAACTGTTTTTT; CDR3aa: CASSPPGNEKLFF
v_gene: TRBV6-5; d_gene: NA; j_gene: TRBJ1-3; abundance: NA; CDR3nt: TGTGCCAGCAGTTCCGCCCGGGGGGGCTCTGGAAACACCATATATTTT; CDR3aa: CASSSARGGSGNTIYF
v_gene: TRBV19; d_gene: NA; j_gene: TRBJ2-7; abundance: once; CDR3nt: TGTGCCAGTAACGCCGGGACACAAACTAACGAGCAGTACTTC; CDR3aa: CASNAGTQTNEQYF
v_gene: TRBV15; d_gene: TRBD1; j_gene: TRBJ2-2; abundance: NA; CDR3nt: TGTGCCACCAGAGGACAGGGGACCACCGGGGAGCTGTTTTTT; CDR3aa: CATRGQGTTGELFF
v_gene: TRBV2; d_gene: TRBD2; j_gene: TRBJ2-7; abundance: NA; CDR3nt: TGTGCCAGCAGTGAAGGGGGAGGGTCGTACTTCTACGAGCAGTACTTC; CDR3aa: CASSEGGGSYFYEQYF
v_gene: TRBV29-1; d_gene: NA; j_gene: TRBJ2-2; abundance: NA; CDR3nt: TGCAGCGGAGAACGGGGAGGGAACACCGGGGAGCTGTTTTTT; CDR3aa: CSGERGGNTGELFF
v_gene: TRBV2; d_gene: NA; j_gene: TRBJ2-5; abundance: once; CDR3nt: TGTGCCAGCAACGCCGCACAGTACCAAGAGACCCAGTACTTC; CDR3aa: CASNAAQYQETQYF
v_gene: TRBV6-5; d_gene: NA; j_gene: TRBJ1-6; abundance: NA; CDR3nt: TGTGCCAGCAGCCAAGGGAGCTCCTATAATTCACCCCTCCACTTT; CDR3aa: CASSQGSSYNSPLHF
v_gene: TRBV11-2; d_gene: TRBD2; j_gene: TRBJ2-5; abundance: NA; CDR3nt: TGTGCCAGCAGTTTCGCTAGCGGGGGAAAAGAGACCCAGTACTTC; CDR3aa: CASSFASGGKETQYF
v_gene: TRBV6-5; d_gene: NA; j_gene: TRBJ2-5; abundance: NA; CDR3nt: TGTGCCAGCAGTTATAGGGGAGAGACCCAGTACTTC; CDR3aa: CASSYRGETQYF
v_gene: TRBV11-1; d_gene: TRBD2; j_gene: TRBJ2-7; abundance: NA; CDR3nt: TGTGCCAGCAGCCTCCAGCGGGGGGGCTCACGCGAGCAGTACTTC; CDR3aa: CASSLQRGGSREQYF
v_gene: TRBV11-2; d_gene: TRBD1; j_gene: TRBJ1-1; abundance: NA; CDR3nt: TGTGCCAGCAAAGGTCCTAGGACAGGGGAGAACACTGAAGCTTTCTTT; CDR3aa: CASKGPRTGENTEAFF
v_gene: TRBV20-1; d_gene: TRBD2; j_gene: TRBJ2-3; abundance: NA; CDR3nt: TGCAGTGCTAGTCGGTCTAGCGGAAGGGCAGATACGCAGTATTTT; CDR3aa: CSASRSSGRADTQYF
v_gene: TRBV11-2; d_gene: NA; j_gene: TRBJ2-1; abundance: NA; CDR3nt: TGTGCCAGCAGCTTAGCCGGGAACAATGAGCAGTTCTTC; CDR3aa: CASSLAGNNEQFF
v_gene: TRBV7-2; d_gene: NA; j_gene: TRBJ2-6; abundance: NA; CDR3nt: TGTGCCAGCAGCCTCGGGGGAAGCTCTGGGGCCAACGTCCTGACTTTC; CDR3aa: CASSLGGSSGANVLTF
v_gene: TRBV4-1; d_gene: NA; j_gene: TRBJ1-1; abundance: NA; CDR3nt: TGCGCCAGCAGCCAAGAGAGGAGAAACACTGAAGCTTTCTTT; CDR3aa: CASSQERRNTEAFF
v_gene: TRBV6-6; d_gene: TRBD1; j_gene: TRBJ1-5; abundance: NA; CDR3nt: TGTGCCAGCAGTCACTTCCGGACAGGGAGCAATCAGCCCCAGCATTTT; CDR3aa: CASSHFRTGSNQPQHF
v_gene: TRBV29-1; d_gene: TRBD1; j_gene: TRBJ2-3; abundance: NA; CDR3nt: TGCAGCGTCGAGGACAGGGGTTTGGGCACAGATACGCAGTATTTT; CDR3aa: CSVEDRGLGTDTQYF
v_gene: TRBV5-1; d_gene: TRBD2; j_gene: TRBJ2-5; abundance: NA; CDR3nt: TGCGCCAGCAGCTCGGGACTAGCGAGAAATCCCCAAGAGACCCAGTACTTC; CDR3aa: CASSSGLARNPQETQYF
v_gene: TRBV9; d_gene: TRBD1; j_gene: TRBJ2-2; abundance: NA; CDR3nt: TGTGCCAGCGGGCCGGGACAGGGTCCCTCCGGGGAGCTGTTTTTT; CDR3aa: CASGPGQGPSGELFF
v_gene: TRBV18; d_gene: NA; j_gene: TRBJ1-4; abundance: NA; CDR3nt: TGTGCCAGCTCACCAGACAGACTTAATGAAAAACTGTTTTTT; CDR3aa: CASSPDRLNEKLFF
v_gene: TRBV3-1/TRBV3-2; d_gene: NA; j_gene: TRBJ1-2; abundance: NA; CDR3nt: TGTGCCAGCAGCCAAGGGCCCAATGGCTACACCTTC; CDR3aa: CASSQGPNGYTF